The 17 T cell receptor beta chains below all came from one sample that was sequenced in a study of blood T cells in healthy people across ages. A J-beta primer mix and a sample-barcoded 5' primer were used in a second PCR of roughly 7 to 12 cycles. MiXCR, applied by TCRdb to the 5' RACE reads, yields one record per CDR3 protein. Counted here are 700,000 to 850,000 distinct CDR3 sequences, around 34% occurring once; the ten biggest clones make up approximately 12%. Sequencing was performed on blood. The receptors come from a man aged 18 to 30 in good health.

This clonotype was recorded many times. The chain's CDR3 is CSARSIDRANSYNEQFF. CDR3 nucleotides: TGCAGTGCTAGGAGCATAGACAGGGCCAACTCCTACAATGAGCAGTTCTTC. V and J are TRBV20-1 and TRBJ2-1; 7 bases map to TRBD1. Per the germline V gene, CDR1 is DFQATT and CDR2 is SNEGSKA (reference sequence). After removal of 3 bases from V and 0 bases from J, the junction contained 11 bases not matched to a gene. CDR3 length: 17 amino acids.

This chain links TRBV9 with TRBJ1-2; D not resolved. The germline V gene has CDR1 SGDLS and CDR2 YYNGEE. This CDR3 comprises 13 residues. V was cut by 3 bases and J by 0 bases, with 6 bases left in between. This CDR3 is CASSAYPNYGYTF. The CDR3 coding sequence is TGTGCCAGCAGCGCCTATCCTAACTATGGCTACACCTTC.

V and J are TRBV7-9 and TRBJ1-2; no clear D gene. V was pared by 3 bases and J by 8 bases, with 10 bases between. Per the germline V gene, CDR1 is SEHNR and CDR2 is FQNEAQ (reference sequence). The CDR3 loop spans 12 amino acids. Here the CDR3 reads CASSFKGRGYTF. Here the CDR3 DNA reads TGTGCCAGCAGCTTCAAGGGAAGGGGCTACACCTTC.

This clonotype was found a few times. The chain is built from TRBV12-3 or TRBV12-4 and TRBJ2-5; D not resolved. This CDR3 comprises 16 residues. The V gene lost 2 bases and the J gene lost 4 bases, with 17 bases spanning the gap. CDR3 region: CASSLTPDPQRETQYF. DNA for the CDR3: TGTGCCAGCAGTTTAACGCCAGACCCACAGCGAGAGACCCAGTACTTC.

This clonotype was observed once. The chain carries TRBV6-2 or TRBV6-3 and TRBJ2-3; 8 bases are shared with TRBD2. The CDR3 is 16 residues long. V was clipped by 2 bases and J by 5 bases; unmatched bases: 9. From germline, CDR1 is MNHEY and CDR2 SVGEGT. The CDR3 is CASSYGGGPHIDTQYF. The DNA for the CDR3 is TGTGCCAGCAGTTACGGCGGGGGGCCACACATAGATACGCAGTATTTT.

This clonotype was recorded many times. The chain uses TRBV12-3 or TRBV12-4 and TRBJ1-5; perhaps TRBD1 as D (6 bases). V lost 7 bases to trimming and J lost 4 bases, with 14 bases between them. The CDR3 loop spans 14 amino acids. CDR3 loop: CASTQGLENQPQHF. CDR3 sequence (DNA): TGTGCCAGCACTCAGGGGCTAGAGAATCAGCCCCAGCATTTT.

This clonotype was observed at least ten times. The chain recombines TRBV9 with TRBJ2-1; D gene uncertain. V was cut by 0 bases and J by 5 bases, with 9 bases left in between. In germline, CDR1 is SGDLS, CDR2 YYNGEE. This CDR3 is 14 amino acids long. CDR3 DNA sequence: TGTGCCAGCAGCGTAGAGGTCCGGGACAATGAGCAGTTCTTC. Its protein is CASSVEVRDNEQFF.

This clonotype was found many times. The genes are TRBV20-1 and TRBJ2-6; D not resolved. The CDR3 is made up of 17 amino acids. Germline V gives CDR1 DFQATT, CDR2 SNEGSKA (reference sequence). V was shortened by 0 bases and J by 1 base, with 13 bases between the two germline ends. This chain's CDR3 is CSARDLGFTSGANVLTF. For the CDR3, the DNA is TGCAGTGCTAGAGATCTGGGGTTTACGTCTGGGGCCAACGTCCTGACTTTC.

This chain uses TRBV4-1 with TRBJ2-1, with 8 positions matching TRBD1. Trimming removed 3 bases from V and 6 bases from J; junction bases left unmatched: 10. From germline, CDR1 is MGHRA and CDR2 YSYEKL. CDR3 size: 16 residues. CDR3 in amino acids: CASSQAPGQGFNEQFF. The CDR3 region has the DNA TGCGCCAGCAGCCAGGCCCCAGGACAGGGCTTCAATGAGCAGTTCTTC.

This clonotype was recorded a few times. The chain's CDR3 is CASSYRRAVDTQYF. In nucleotides, the CDR3 is TGTGCCAGCAGTTACCGCAGGGCGGTGGATACGCAGTATTTT. This rearrangement joins TRBV6-6 to TRBJ2-3, with a possible D match to TRBD1 (5 bases). V lost 2 bases and J lost 6, with 12 bases in between. The CDR3 loop spans 14 amino acids. Germline V gene lookup returns CDR1 MNHNY and CDR2 SVGAGI (reference sequence).

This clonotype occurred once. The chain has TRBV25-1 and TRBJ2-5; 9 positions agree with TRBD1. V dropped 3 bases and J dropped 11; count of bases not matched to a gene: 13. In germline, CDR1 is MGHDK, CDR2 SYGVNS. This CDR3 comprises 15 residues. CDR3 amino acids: CASSESKTGGLEQYF. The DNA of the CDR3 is TGTGCCAGCAGTGAGTCTAAGACAGGGGGACTTGAGCAGTACTTC.

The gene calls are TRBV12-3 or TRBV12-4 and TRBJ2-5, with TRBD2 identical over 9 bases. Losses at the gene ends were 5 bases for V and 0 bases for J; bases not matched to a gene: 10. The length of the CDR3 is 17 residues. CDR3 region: CASSPGSSGVYQETQYF. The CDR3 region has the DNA TGTGCCAGCAGTCCGGGGTCTAGCGGGGTGTACCAAGAGACCCAGTACTTC.

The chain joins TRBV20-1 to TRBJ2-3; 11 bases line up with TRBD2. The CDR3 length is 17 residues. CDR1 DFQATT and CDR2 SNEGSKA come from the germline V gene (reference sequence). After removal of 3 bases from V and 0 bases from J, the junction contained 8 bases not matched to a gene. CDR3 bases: TGCAGTGCTAGTCGGTCTAGCGGGGGGCATAGCACAGATACGCAGTATTTT. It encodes CSASRSSGGHSTDTQYF.

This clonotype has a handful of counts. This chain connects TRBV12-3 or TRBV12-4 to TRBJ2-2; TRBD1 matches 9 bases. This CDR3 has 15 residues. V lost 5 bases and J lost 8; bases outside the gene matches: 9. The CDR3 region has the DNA TGTGCCAGCAGTCCCCGGGACAGGGTCGGTGGGGAGCTGTTTTTT. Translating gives CASSPRDRVGGELFF.

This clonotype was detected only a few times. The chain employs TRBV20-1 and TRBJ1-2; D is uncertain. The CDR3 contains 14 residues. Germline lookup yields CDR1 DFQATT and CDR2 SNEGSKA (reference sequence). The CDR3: CSLRGQSMGYGYTF. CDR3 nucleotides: TGCAGCCTCAGAGGTCAGTCTATGGGATATGGCTACACCTTC.

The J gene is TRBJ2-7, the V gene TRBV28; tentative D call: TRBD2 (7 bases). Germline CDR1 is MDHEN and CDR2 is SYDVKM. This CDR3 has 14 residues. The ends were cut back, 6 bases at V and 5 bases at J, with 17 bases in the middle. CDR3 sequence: CASSATGRVHEQYF. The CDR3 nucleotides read TGTGCCAGCAGCGCAACAGGGAGGGTCCACGAGCAGTACTTC.

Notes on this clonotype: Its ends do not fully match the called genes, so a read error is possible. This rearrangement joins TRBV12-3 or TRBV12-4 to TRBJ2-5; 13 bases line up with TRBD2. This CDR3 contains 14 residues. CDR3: CASKLAGGVEAQYF. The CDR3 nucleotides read TGTGCCAGCAAACTAGCGGGAGGGGTAGAGGCCCAGTACTTC.